One and the same sample provided the 15 T cell receptor beta chains below, sequenced in a study of CD8 T cells in Susac syndrome. Random hexamers were used to reverse transcribe an amount of about 0.45 to 1 ug RNA. MiXCR was run by TCRdb on the immunoSEQ multiplex PCR reads, yielding one entry per CDR3 protein. The data contain 95,000 to 150,000 distinct CDR3 sequences, over 90% of them singletons. The sequenced material came from CD4+ T cells from PBMCs. The receptors here all came from a human donor with Susac syndrome.

The chain joins TRBV14 to TRBJ2-2; 9 nucleotides line up with TRBD1. CDR1 and CDR2 (germline): SGHDN, FVKESK. This CDR3 has 17 residues. The junction had 7 bases not matched to a gene; V was cut back by 1 base and J by 4 bases. DNA of the CDR3: TGTGCCAGCAGCCAAGCCCTACAGGGGGCGTTCACCGGGGAGCTGTTTTTT. It specifies CASSQALQGAFTGELFF.

This chain joins TRBV7-9 and TRBJ1-2; 8 nucleotides agree with TRBD1. The germline V gene has CDR1 SEHNR and CDR2 FQNEAQ (reference sequence). Unmatched junction bases numbered 6, after V lost 3 bases and J lost 6 bases. This CDR3 is built from 14 residues. The CDR3 here is CASSLDRETDGYTF. CDR3 in DNA: TGTGCCAGCAGCTTGGACAGGGAGACTGATGGCTACACCTTC.

The chain has TRBV3-1 and TRBJ1-2; the D is unclear. V was clipped by 1 base and J by 5 bases, with 14 bases between them. The length of the CDR3 is 15 residues. Germline-derived CDR1 and CDR2 are LGHDT and YNNKEL (reference sequence). CDR3 amino acids: CASSQVGRRNYGYTF. The CDR3 nucleotides are TGTGCCAGCAGCCAAGTCGGCAGGCGAAATTATGGCTACACCTTC.

The rearrangement joins TRBV9 to TRBJ2-2; D gene uncertain. The V end lost 1 base, the J end lost 6 bases, and 7 bases lay between the germline ends. The germline V gene has CDR1 SGDLS and CDR2 YYNGEE. The CDR3 is made up of 13 amino acids. CDR3 sequence: CASSVSRAGELFF. The CDR3, as DNA: TGTGCCAGCAGCGTATCTAGGGCCGGGGAGCTGTTTTTT.

The chain has TRBV20-1 and TRBJ1-5; 10 bases match TRBD1. The trim removed 8 bases at V and 7 bases at J, leaving 5 bases unmatched. The CDR3 runs 12 residues. Germline CDR1 DFQATT, CDR2 SNEGSKA (reference sequence). Here the CDR3 reads CSPDRGAQPQHF. The DNA of the CDR3 is TGCAGTCCGGACAGGGGGGCACAGCCCCAGCATTTT.

The J gene is TRBJ2-2, the V gene TRBV12-3 or TRBV12-4, with 10 bases matching TRBD2. Trimming at V came to 5 bases and at J to 6 bases, leaving 9 bases not matched to a gene. There are 16 residues in the CDR3. CDR3 sequence: CASSPRSSGRAGELFF. In DNA, the CDR3 is TGTGCCAGCAGTCCCCGCTCGAGCGGGAGGGCCGGGGAGCTGTTTTTT.

The rearrangement joins TRBV18 to TRBJ2-5; tentative D call: TRBD1 (6 bases). Trimming removed 6 bases from V and 4 bases from J, with 18 bases in between. Germline values: CDR1 KGHSH, CDR2 LQKENI. This CDR3 region has 15 residues. The CDR3 loop is CASSLNRVKAETQYF. CDR3 nucleotides: TGTGCCAGCTCGCTAAACAGGGTTAAGGCAGAGACCCAGTACTTC.

The count of this clonotype is one. The chain joins TRBV27 to TRBJ2-7; 8 positions match TRBD1. CDR1 and CDR2 from the germline V gene are MNHEY and SMNVEV (reference sequence). This CDR3 has 16 residues. With 4 bases clipped from V and 3 bases from J, the junction kept 11 bases outside the gene matches. CDR3 in DNA: TGTGCCAGCAGTTCTTCCGGGACAGGCGTATTCTACGAGCAGTACTTC. Translating it yields CASSSSGTGVFYEQYF.

This clonotype was detected only once. This rearrangement joins TRBV20-1 to TRBJ2-3; the match to TRBD2 covers 15 bases. The CDR3 is 15 amino acids. The germline gives CDR1 DFQATT, CDR2 SNEGSKA (reference sequence). V was clipped by 6 bases and J by 4 bases; unmatched bases: 5. The CDR3 loop reads CSAAGLAGGPDTQYF. CDR3 bases: TGCAGTGCAGCTGGACTAGCGGGAGGGCCAGATACGCAGTATTTT.

This clonotype was seen a single time. J is TRBJ2-6 and V is TRBV5-1; no clear D. CDR3 length equals 17 residues. Trimming took 1 base from V and 2 from J, leaving 13 bases between them. CDR1 is SGHRS and CDR2 is YFSETQ in the germline V gene. For the CDR3, the DNA is TGCGCCAGCAGCTTGCGGAGTAGGCTAGCTGGGGCCAACGTCCTGACTTTC. It encodes CASSLRSRLAGANVLTF.

The chain uses TRBV15 and TRBJ2-3; D gene ambiguous. The CDR3 loop spans 14 amino acids. V gave up 5 bases and J gave up 3 bases, with 12 bases separating them. Germline CDR1 is LNHNV and CDR2 is YYDKDF (reference sequence). CDR3 sequence: CATSQSGRTDTQYF. DNA of the CDR3: TGTGCCACCAGCCAATCTGGCAGAACAGATACGCAGTATTTT.

The rearrangement uses TRBV30 and TRBJ2-1, with D tentatively TRBD2 (5 bases). The V end was cut by 8 bases, the J end by 6 bases, with 11 bases between. This CDR3 has 11 amino acids. Looked up from germline, CDR1 is GTSNPN and CDR2 is SVGIG (reference sequence). CDR3 nucleotides: TGTGCCCAAAAGGAGGCCAATGAGCAGTTCTTC. Its protein is CAQKEANEQFF.

The genes are TRBV20-1 and TRBJ2-1; D unclear. Per the germline V gene, CDR1 is DFQATT and CDR2 is SNEGSKA (reference sequence). This CDR3 comprises 10 residues. The V end lost 7 bases, the J end lost 9 bases, and 10 bases lay between the germline ends. The chain's CDR3 is CSVQWGEQFF. The CDR3 DNA reads TGCAGTGTCCAGTGGGGTGAGCAGTTCTTC.

The chain links TRBV20-1 to TRBJ2-1; a weak D match, TRBD2 (6 bases). Germline V lookup: CDR1 DFQATT, CDR2 SNEGSKA (reference sequence). Trimming pared 2 bases from V and 9 bases from J, leaving 14 bases between. This CDR3 spans 13 amino acids. The CDR3 reads CSARLTSRVEQFF. The CDR3 DNA is TGCAGTGCTAGATTAACTAGCCGCGTTGAGCAGTTCTTC.

The chain employs TRBV14 and TRBJ2-1; 8 positions agree with TRBD2. The CDR3 runs 14 residues. The germline V gene has CDR1 SGHDN and CDR2 FVKESK. With V trimmed by 4 bases and J by 9 bases, 8 bases remained unmatched. CDR3 loop: CASSRGLAAGEQFF. The CDR3 DNA reads TGTGCCAGCAGCCGAGGACTAGCAGCGGGTGAGCAGTTCTTC.